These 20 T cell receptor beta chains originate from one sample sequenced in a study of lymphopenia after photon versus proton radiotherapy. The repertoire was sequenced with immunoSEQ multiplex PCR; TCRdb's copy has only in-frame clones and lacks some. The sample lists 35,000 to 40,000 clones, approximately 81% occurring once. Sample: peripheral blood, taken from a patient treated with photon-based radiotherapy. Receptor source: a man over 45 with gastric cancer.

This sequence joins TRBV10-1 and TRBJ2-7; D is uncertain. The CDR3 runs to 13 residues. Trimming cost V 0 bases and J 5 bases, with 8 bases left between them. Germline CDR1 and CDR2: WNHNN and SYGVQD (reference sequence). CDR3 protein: CASSESGLDEQYF. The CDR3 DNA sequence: TGCGCCAGCAGTGAGTCCGGCCTGGACGAGCAGTACTTC.

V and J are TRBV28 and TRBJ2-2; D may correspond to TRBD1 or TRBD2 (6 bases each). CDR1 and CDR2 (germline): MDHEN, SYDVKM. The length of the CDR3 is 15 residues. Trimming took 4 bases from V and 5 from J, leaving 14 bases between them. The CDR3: CASSSSGAGTGELFF. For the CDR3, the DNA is TGTGCCAGCAGTTCGTCGGGGGCAGGGACCGGGGAGCTGTTTTTT.

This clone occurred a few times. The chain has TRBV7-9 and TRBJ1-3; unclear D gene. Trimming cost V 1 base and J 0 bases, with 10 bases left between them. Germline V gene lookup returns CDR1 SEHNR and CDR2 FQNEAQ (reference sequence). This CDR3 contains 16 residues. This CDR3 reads CASSLVVGSSGNTIYF. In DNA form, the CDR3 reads TGTGCCAGCAGCTTAGTAGTAGGAAGCTCTGGAAACACCATATATTTT.

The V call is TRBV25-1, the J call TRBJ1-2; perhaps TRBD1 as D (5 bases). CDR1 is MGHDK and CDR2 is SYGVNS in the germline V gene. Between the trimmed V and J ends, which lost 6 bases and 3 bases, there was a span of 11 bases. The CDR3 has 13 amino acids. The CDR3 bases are TGTGCCAGCAGCTCATTAGGGGACTATGGCTACACCTTC. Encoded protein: CASSSLGDYGYTF.

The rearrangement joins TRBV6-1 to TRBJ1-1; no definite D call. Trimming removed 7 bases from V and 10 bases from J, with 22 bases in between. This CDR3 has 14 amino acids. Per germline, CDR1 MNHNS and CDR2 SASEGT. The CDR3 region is CASIPPSAPRGAFF. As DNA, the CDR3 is TGTGCCAGCATCCCTCCGTCGGCCCCACGCGGAGCTTTCTTT.

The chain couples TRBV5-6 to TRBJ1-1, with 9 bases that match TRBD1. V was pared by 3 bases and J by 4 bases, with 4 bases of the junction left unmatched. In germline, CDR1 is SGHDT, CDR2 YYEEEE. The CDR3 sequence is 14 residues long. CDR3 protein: CASSWGDRVTEAFF. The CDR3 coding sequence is TGTGCCAGCAGCTGGGGGGACAGGGTCACTGAAGCTTTCTTT.

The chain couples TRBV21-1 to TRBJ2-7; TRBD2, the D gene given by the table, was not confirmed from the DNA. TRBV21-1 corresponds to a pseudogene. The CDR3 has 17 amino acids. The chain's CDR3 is CASSKERTSGSWYEQYF. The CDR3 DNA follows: TGTGCCAGCAGCAAAGAGCGAACTAGCGGGAGTTGGTACGAGCAGTACTTC.

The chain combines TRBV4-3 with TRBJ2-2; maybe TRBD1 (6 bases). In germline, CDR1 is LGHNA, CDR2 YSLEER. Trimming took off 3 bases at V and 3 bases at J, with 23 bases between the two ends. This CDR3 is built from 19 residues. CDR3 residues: CASSQSYRPTRQDTGELFF. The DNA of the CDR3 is TGCGCCAGCAGCCAGAGTTATCGCCCGACGAGACAGGACACCGGGGAGCTGTTTTTT.

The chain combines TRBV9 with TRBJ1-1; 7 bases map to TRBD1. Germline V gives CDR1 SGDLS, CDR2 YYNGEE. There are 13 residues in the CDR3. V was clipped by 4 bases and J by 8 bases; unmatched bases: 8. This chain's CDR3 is CASSPREGAEAFF. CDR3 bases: TGTGCCAGCAGCCCTCGGGAGGGGGCCGAAGCTTTCTTT. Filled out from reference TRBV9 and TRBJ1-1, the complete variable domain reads DSGVTQTPKHLITATGQRVTLRCSPRSGDLSVYWYQQSLDQGLQFLIQYYNGEERAKGNILERFSAQQFPDLHSELNLSSLELGDSALYFCASSPREGAEAFFGQGTRLTVV.

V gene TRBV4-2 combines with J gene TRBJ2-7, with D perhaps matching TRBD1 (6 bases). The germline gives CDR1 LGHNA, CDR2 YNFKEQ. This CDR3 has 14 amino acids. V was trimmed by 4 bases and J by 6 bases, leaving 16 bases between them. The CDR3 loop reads CASSPGDTPAEQYF. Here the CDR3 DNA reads TGTGCCAGCAGCCCCGGGGACACCCCCGCCGAGCAGTACTTC.

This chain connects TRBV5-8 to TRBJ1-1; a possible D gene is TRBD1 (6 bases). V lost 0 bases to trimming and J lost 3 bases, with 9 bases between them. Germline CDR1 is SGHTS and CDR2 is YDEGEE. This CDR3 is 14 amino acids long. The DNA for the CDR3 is TGTGCCAGCAGCTTGGAGCGGGGGCACACTGAAGCTTTCTTT. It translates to CASSLERGHTEAFF.

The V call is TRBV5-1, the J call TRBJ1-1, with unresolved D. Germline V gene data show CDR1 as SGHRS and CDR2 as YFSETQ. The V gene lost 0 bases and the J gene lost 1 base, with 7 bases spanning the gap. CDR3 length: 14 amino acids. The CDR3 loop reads CASSLGPSNTEAFF. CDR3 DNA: TGCGCCAGCAGCTTGGGACCCTCGAACACTGAAGCTTTCTTT.

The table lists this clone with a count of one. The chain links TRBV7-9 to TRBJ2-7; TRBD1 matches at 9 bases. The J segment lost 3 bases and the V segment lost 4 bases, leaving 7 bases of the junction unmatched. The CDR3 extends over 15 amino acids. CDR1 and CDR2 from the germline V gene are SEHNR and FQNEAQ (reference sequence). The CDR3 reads CASSSYDRGDYEQYF. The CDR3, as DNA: TGTGCCAGCAGCTCTTACGACAGGGGGGACTACGAGCAGTACTTC.

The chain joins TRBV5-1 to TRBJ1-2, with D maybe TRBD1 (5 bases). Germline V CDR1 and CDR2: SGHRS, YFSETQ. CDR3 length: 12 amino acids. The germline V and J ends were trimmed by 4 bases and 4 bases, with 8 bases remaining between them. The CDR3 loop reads CASSGGTYGYTF. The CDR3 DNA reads TGCGCCAGCAGCGGCGGGACCTATGGCTACACCTTC.

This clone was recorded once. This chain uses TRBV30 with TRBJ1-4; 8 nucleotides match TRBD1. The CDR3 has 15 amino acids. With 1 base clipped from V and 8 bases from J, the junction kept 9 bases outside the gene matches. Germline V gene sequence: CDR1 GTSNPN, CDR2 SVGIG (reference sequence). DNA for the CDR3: TGTGCCTGGAGTGAATTAGGACAGGGAAGAGAAAAACTGTTTTTT. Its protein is CAWSELGQGREKLFF.

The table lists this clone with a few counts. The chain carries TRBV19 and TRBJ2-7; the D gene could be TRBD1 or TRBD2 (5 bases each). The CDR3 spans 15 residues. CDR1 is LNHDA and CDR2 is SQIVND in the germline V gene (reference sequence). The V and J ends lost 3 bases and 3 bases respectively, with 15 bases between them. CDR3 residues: CASSMWGTGNYEQYF. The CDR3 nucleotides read TGTGCCAGTAGTATGTGGGGGACGGGCAACTACGAGCAGTACTTC.

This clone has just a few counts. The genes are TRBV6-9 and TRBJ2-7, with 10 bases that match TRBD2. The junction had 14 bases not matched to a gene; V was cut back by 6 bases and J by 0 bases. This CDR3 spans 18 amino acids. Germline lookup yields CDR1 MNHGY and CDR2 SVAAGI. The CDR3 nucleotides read TGTGCCAGCAGCACAGGGGTTAGCGGGAGGCTTTTCTCCTACGAGCAGTACTTC. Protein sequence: CASSTGVSGRLFSYEQYF.

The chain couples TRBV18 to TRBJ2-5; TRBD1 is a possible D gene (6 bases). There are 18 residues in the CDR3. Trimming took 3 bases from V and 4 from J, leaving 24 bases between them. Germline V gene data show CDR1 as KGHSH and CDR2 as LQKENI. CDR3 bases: TGTGCCAGCTCACCTACTCTTTTTTTGGACCAGGGGCGAGAGACCCAGTACTTC. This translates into CASSPTLFLDQGRETQYF.

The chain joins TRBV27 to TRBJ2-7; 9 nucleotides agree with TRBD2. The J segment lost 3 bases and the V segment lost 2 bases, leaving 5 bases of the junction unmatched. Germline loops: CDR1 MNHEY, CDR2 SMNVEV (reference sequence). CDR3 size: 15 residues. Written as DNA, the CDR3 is TGTGCCAGCAGTTTAGGGGCTAGCGGGGACTACGAGCAGTACTTC. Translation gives CASSLGASGDYEQYF.

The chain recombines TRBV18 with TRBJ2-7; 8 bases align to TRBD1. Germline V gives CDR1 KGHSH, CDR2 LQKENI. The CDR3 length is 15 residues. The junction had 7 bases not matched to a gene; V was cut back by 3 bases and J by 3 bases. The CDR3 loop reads CASSPPGQANYEQYF. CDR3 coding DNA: TGTGCCAGCTCACCGCCGGGACAGGCAAACTACGAGCAGTACTTC.